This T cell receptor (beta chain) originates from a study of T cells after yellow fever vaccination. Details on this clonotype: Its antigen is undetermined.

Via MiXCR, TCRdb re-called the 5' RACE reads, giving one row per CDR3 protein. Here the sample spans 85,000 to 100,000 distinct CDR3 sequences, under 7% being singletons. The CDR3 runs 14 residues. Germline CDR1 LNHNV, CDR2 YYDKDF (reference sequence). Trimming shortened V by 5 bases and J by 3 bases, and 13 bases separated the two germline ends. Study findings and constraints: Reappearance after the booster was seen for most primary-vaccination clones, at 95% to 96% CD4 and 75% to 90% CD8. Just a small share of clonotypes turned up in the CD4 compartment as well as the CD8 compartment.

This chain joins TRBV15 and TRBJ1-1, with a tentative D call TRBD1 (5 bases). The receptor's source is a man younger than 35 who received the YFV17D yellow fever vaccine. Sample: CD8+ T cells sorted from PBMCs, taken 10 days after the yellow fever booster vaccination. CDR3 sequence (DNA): TGTGCCACCAGCTCTTTCAGGGCCGACACTGAAGCTTTCTTT. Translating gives CATSSFRADTEAFF. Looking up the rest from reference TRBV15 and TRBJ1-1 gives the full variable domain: DAMVIQNPRYQVTQFGKPVTLSCSQTLNHNVMYWYQQKSSQAPKLLFHYYDKDFNNEADTPDNFQSRRPNTSFCFLDIRSPGLGDTAMYLCATSSFRADTEAFFGQGTRLTVV.